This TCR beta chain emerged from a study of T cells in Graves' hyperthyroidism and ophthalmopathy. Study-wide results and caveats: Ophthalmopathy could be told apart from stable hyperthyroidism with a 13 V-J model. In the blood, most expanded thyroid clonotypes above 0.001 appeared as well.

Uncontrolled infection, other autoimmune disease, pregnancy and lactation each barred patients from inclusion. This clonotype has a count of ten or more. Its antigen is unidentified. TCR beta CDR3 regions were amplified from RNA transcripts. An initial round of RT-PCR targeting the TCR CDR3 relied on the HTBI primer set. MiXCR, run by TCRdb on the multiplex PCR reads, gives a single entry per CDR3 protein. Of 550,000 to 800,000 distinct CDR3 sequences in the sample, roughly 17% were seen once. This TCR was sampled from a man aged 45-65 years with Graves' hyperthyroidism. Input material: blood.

For the CDR3, the DNA is TGTGCCAGCAGCTATAGCGGGAACCCCCTCAATGAGCAGTTCTTC. It encodes CASSYSGNPLNEQFF. The chain employs TRBV27 and TRBJ2-1, with 8 bases that match TRBD2. Germline CDR1 reads MNHEY; CDR2 reads SMNVEV (reference sequence). Trimming took 6 bases from V and 6 from J; bases not matched to a gene: 10. This CDR3 comprises 15 residues.